The clone carrying this TCR beta chain showed up just once. What it recognizes is unknown. The source of the sample is a study of T cell repertoires in cytomegalovirus infection. Study information: It was the public TCR beta signatures that indicated both CMV infection and matching HLA type.

TCRdb analysed the reads with MiXCR anew, one entry per CDR3 protein. The data hold around 450,000 distinct CDR3 sequences, with 30% to 40% observed a single time. The study's findings and limits: Carriers of CMV plus the relevant HLA were identified by cumulative public TCR beta family frequency. The study found HLA-C-restricted CMV-specific TCR beta clonotypes dominating the ex vivo response.

The germline V gene encodes CDR1 LNHNV and CDR2 YYDKDF (reference sequence). This CDR3 comprises 14 residues. Losses at the gene ends were 6 bases for V and 11 bases for J; bases not matched to a gene: 7. Sequencing input: PBMCs. The TCR comes from a human donor in good health (CMV status not recorded). Some clones in this sample may be carry-over from other donors' samples. V and J are TRBV15 and TRBJ1-4, with TRBD1 identical over 12 bases. CDR3: CATSTGTGGGKLFF. For the CDR3, the DNA is TGTGCCACCAGTACCGGGACAGGGGGCGGCAAACTGTTTTTT.